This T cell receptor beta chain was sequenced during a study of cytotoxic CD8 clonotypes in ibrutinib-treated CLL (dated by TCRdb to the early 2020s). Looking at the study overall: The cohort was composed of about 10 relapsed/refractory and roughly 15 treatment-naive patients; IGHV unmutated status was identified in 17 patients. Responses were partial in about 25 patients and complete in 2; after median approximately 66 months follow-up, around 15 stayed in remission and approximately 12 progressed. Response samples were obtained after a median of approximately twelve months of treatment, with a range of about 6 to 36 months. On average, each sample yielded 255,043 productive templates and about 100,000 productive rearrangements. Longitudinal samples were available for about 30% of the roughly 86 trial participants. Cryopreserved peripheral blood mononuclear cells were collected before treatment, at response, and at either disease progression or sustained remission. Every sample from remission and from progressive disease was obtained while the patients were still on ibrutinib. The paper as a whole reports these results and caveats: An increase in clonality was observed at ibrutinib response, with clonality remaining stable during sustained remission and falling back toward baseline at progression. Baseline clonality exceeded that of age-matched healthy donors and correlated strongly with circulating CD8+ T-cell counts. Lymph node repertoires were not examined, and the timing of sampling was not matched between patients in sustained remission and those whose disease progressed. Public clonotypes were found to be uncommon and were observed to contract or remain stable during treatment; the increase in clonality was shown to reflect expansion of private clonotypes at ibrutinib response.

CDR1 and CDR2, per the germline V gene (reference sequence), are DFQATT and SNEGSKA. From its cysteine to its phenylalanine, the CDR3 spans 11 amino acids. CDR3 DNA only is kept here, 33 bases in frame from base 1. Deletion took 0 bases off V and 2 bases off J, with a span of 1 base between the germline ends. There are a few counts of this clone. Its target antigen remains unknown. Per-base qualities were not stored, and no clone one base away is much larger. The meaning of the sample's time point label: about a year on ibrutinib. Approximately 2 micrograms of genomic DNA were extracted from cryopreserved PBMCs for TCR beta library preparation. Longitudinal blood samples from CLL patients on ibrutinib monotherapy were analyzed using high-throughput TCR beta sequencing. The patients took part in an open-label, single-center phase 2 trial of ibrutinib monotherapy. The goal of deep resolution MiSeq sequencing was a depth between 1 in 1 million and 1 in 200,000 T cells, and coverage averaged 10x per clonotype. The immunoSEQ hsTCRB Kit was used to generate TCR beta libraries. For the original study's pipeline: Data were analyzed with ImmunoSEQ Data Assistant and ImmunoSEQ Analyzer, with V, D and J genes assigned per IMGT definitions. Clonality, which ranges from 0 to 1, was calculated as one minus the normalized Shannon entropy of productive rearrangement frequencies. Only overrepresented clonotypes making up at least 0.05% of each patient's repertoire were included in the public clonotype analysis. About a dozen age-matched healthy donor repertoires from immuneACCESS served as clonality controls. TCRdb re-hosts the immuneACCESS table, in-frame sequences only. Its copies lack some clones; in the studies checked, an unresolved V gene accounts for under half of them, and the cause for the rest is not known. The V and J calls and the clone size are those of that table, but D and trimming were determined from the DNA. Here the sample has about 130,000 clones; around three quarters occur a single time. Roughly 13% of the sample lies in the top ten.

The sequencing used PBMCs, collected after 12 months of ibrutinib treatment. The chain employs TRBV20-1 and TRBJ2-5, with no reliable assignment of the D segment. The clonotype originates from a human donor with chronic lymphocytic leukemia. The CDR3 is CSAREQETQYF. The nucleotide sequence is TGCAGTGCTAGAGAGCAAGAGACCCAGTACTTC.